The 10 T cell receptor beta chains given below trace back to one sample, sequenced in a study of siplizumab effects on memory and regulatory T cells. Clones were read by immunoSEQ multiplex PCR, and TCRdb kept only the in-frame ones, dropping some. The sample consists of 50,000 to 60,000 clones, over 75% of them appearing once. The sequenced material came from naive CD8+ T cells sorted from blood. All receptors come from a human donor in good health.

The rearrangement joins TRBV19 to TRBJ1-1; D is undetermined. The CDR3 length is 12 residues. The V gene's germline CDR1 is LNHDA and CDR2 SQIVND (reference sequence). The ends were cut back, 6 bases at V and 6 bases at J, with 11 bases in the middle. Here the CDR3 DNA reads TGTGCCAGTAGCTATGCGGGGTCTGAAGCTTTCTTT. It specifies CASSYAGSEAFF.

This chain links TRBV27 with TRBJ1-1, with D possibly being TRBD1 (6 bases). The CDR3 loop spans 14 amino acids. Looked up from germline, CDR1 is MNHEY and CDR2 is SMNVEV (reference sequence). Trimming removed 3 bases at V and 1 base at J, with 9 bases between. The CDR3 region is CASSLLGANTEAFF. CDR3 sequence (DNA): TGTGCCAGCAGTTTGTTGGGGGCGAACACTGAAGCTTTCTTT.

V gene TRBV6-5 combines with J gene TRBJ2-1; D gene ambiguous. CDR1 MNHEY and CDR2 SVGAGI come from the germline V gene. V lost 6 bases and J 8 bases, leaving 14 bases between the germline ends. CDR3 size: 13 residues. CDR3 loop: CASRRVGPDEQFF. The CDR3 DNA reads as TGTGCCAGCAGACGGGTAGGGCCCGATGAGCAGTTCTTC.

The J gene is TRBJ2-2, the V gene TRBV5-1; D remains ambiguous. Germline CDR1 is SGHRS and CDR2 is YFSETQ. V lost 4 bases and J lost 2, with 15 bases in between. This CDR3 contains 16 residues. CDR3 DNA: TGCGCCAGCAGCCCGCAAGTAGGCCCAAACACCGGGGAGCTGTTTTTT. This codes for CASSPQVGPNTGELFF.

The rearrangement links TRBV7-9 to TRBJ2-2; tentatively, D is TRBD2 (6 bases). The germline gives CDR1 SEHNR, CDR2 FQNEAQ (reference sequence). V dropped 6 bases and J dropped 5 bases, with 10 bases sitting between them. The CDR3 loop spans 13 amino acids. The CDR3 loop reads CASRIAVTGELFF. The CDR3 coding sequence is TGTGCCAGCAGGATAGCGGTTACCGGGGAGCTGTTTTTT.

The chain couples TRBV27 to TRBJ2-7; D is perhaps TRBD1 or TRBD2 (6 bases each). The CDR3 has 14 residues. V shed 10 bases and J shed 0 bases, with 16 bases lying between them. Germline V lookup: CDR1 MNHEY, CDR2 SMNVEV (reference sequence). The CDR3 protein is CATSDGGPSYEQYF. DNA of the CDR3: TGTGCCACCTCCGACGGGGGCCCCTCCTACGAGCAGTACTTC.

This chain joins TRBV19 and TRBJ2-2; 9 bases match TRBD2. Germline V gene data show CDR1 as LNHDA and CDR2 as SQIVND (reference sequence). This CDR3 has 14 residues. J gave up 7 bases and V 8 bases, and 8 bases lay outside the gene matches. CDR3 sequence reads: CASRWTSAGGELFF. CDR3 coding DNA: TGTGCCAGTCGTTGGACTAGCGCGGGCGGGGAGCTGTTTTTT.

This chain's CDR3 is CASSLPRSGVETQYF. CDR3 DNA: TGTGCCAGCAGCTTACCACGTTCAGGGGTGGAGACCCAGTACTTC. The chain recombines TRBV11-2 with TRBJ2-5; maybe TRBD1 (6 bases). Per the germline V gene, CDR1 is SGHAT and CDR2 is FQNNGV. The CDR3 extends over 15 amino acids. Trimming stripped 2 bases from V and 5 bases from J, with 15 bases between.

Here the CDR3 DNA reads TGTGCCAGCAGCTTGGGGAGCTCCTACAATGAGCAGTTCTTC. Its translation: CASSLGSSYNEQFF. This chain joins TRBV7-6 and TRBJ2-1; weak D call: TRBD2 (5 bases). The germline gives CDR1 SGHVS, CDR2 FNYEAQ. V shed 3 bases and J shed 0 bases, with 6 bases lying between them. The CDR3 sequence is 14 residues long.

CDR3 in DNA: TGTGCCAGCAGTTTCCTGTCTAGCGATGAGCAGTTCTTC. The encoded protein is CASSFLSSDEQFF. This sequence joins TRBV27 and TRBJ2-1; the D gene is possibly TRBD2 (6 bases). Trimming pared 3 bases from V and 8 bases from J, leaving 11 bases between. The CDR3 spans 13 residues. CDR1 and CDR2 (germline): MNHEY, SMNVEV (reference sequence).